This TCR beta chain was captured in a study of control samples from healthy donors and cancer patients. The CDR3 is 15 residues long. Germline CDR1 and CDR2: SGHVS and FNYEAQ. Germline trimming cut 2 bases from V and 9 bases from J; bases unmatched to any gene: 8. This clone showed up just a few times. The data were produced by immunoSEQ multiplex PCR, yet TCRdb's version contains in-frame clones alone and is incomplete. The data show roughly 83,000 clones, about four fifths seen once. This clonotype originated in a woman in her sixties in good health. The chain employs TRBV7-6 and TRBJ2-1, with 9 bases matching TRBD1. The sample consisted of blood. CDR3 region: CASSLRDRVSPEQFF. CDR3 sequence (DNA): TGTGCCAGCAGCTTACGGGACAGGGTTAGTCCTGAGCAGTTCTTC.